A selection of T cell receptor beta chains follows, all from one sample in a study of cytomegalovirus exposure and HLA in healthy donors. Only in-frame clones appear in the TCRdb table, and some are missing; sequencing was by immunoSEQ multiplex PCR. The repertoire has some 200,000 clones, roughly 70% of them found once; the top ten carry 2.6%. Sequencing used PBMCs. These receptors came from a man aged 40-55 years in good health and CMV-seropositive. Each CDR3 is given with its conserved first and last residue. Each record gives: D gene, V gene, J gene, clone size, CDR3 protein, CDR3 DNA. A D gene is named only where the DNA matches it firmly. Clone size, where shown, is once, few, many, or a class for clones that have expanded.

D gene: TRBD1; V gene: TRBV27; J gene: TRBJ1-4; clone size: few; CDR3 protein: CASSPDRGRANEKLFF; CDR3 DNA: TGTGCCAGCAGTCCGGACAGGGGGCGGGCTAATGAAAAACTGTTTTTT
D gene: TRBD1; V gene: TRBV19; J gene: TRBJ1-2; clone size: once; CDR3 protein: CASQVRGTGFYGYTF; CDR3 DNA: TGTGCCAGCCAAGTAAGAGGGACAGGGTTTTATGGCTACACCTTC
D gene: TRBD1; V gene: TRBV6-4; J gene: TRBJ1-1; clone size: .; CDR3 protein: CASSVGNRGPYTEAFF; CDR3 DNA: TGTGCCAGCAGTGTAGGTAACAGGGGGCCTTACACTGAAGCTTTCTTT
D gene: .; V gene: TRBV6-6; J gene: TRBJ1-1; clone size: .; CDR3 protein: CASSPIRVTEAFF; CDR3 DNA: TGTGCCAGCAGTCCAATACGGGTAACTGAAGCTTTCTTT
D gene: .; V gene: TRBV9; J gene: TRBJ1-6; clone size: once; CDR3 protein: CASSVATGGGPGSPLHF; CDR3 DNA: TGTGCCAGCAGCGTAGCTACGGGGGGAGGTCCCGGGTCACCCCTCCACTTT
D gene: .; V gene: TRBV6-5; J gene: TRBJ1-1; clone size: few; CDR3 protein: CASSYSEGLSGHIF; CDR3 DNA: TGTGCCAGCAGTTACTCGGAGGGTCTCTCGGGTCACATCTTT
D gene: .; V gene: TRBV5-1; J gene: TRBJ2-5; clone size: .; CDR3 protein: CASKMSGGSQETQYF; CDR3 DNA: TGCGCCAGCAAAATGAGCGGCGGTTCCCAAGAGACCCAGTACTTC
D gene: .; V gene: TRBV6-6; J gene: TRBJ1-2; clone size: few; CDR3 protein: CASSPRQVYTF; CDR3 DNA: TGTGCCAGCAGCCCTAGGCAAGTCTACACCTTC
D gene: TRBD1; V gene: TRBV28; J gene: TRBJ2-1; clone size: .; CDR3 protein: CASSLAPDRANEQFF; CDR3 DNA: TGTGCCAGCAGTTTAGCCCCGGACAGGGCCAATGAGCAGTTCTTC
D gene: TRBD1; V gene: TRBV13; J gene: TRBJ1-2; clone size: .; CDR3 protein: CASSSQQGTYGYTF; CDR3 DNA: TGTGCCAGCAGCTCACAACAGGGGACCTATGGCTACACCTTC